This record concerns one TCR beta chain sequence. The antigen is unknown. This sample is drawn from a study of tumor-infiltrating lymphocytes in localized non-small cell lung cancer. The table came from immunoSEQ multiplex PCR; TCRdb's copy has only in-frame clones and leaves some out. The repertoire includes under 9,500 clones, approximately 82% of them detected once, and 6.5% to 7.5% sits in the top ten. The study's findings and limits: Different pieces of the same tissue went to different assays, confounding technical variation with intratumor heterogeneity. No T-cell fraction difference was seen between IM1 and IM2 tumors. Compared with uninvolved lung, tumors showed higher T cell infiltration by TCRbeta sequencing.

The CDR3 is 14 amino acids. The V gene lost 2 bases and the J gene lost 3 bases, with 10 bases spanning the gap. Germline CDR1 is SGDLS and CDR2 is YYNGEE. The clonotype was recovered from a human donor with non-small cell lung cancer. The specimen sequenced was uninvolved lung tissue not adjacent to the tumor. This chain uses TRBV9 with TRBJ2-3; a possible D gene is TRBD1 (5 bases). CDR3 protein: CASSVQGGTDTQYF. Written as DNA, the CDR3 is TGTGCCAGCAGCGTCCAGGGCGGAACAGATACGCAGTATTTT. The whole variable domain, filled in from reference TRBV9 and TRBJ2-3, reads DSGVTQTPKHLITATGQRVTLRCSPRSGDLSVYWYQQSLDQGLQFLIQYYNGEERAKGNILERFSAQQFPDLHSELNLSSLELGDSALYFCASSVQGGTDTQYFGPGTRLTVL.